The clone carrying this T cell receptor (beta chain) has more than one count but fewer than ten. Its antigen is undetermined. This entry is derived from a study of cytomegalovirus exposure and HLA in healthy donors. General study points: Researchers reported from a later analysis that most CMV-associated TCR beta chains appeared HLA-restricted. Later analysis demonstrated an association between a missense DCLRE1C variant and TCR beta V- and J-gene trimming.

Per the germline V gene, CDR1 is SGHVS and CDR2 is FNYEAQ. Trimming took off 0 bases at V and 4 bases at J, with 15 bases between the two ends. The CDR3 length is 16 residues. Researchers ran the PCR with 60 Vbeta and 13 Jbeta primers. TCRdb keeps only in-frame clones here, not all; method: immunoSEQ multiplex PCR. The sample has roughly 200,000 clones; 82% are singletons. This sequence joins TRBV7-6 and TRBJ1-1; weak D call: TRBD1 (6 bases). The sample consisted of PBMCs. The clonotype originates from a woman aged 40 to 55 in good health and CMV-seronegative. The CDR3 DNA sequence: TGTGCCAGCAGCTTAGCCAGGGGAGGGTTGGGCACTGAAGCTTTCTTT. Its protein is CASSLARGGLGTEAFF.